This T cell receptor beta chain was recorded in a study of T cell clones after liver transplantation. About the research overall: Pre-transplant mixed lymphocyte reactions yielded third-party-reactive TCRbeta sequences as comparators for graft-donor-reactive sequences. Tolerant meant at least one year fully off immunosuppression without liver enzymes above twice normal.

As concerns this clone: The antigen is not known.

The method was immunoSEQ multiplex PCR; TCRdb's version includes in-frame clones alone and lacks a portion of them. Of some 20,000 clones listed, approximately 89% were seen once; the top ten hold 10% to 15%. Overall study results and limits: These preliminary findings come from unstandardized post-transplant sampling times.

This sample comprised CD8+ T cells from blood, obtained before liver transplant. The sequence came from a human donor who received a liver transplant.

CDR3 nucleotides: TGCGCCAGCAGCCAGCTAGCGACTAGCGGGAGGGTGTCCTACGAGCAGTACTTC. It translates to CASSQLATSGRVSYEQYF. V gene TRBV4-1 combines with J gene TRBJ2-7; the match to TRBD2 covers 14 bases. V dropped 3 bases and J dropped 1; count of bases not matched to a gene: 8. There are 18 residues in the CDR3. Germline CDR1 reads MGHRA; CDR2 reads YSYEKL.